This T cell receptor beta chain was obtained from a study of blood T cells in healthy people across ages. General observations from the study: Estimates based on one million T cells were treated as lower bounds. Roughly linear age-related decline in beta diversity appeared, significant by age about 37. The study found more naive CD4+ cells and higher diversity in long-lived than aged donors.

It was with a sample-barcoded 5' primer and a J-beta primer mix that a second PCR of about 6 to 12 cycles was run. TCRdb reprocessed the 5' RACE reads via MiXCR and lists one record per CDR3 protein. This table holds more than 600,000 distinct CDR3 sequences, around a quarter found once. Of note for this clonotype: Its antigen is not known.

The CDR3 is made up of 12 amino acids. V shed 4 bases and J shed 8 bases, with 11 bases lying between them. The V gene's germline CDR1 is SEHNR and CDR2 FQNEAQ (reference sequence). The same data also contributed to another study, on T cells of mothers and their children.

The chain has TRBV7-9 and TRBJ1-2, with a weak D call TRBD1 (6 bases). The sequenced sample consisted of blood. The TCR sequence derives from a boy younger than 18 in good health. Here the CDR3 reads CASSSFRGGYTF. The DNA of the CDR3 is TGTGCCAGCAGCTCTTTCAGGGGCGGCTACACCTTC.